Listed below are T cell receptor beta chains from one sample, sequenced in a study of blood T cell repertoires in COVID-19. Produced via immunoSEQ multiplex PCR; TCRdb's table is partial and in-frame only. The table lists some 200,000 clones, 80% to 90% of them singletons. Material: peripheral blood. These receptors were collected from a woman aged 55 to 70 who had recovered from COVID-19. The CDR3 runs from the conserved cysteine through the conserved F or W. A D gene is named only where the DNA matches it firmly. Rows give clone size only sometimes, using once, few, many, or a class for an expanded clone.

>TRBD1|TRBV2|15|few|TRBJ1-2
CASRGVRDRENGYTF
TGTGCCAGCAGGGGAGTAAGGGACAGGGAAAATGGCTACACCTTC
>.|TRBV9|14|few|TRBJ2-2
CASSVEGVGGELFF
TGTGCCAGCAGCGTAGAGGGAGTCGGCGGGGAGCTGTTTTTT
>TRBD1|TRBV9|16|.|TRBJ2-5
CASSSLGDRRRETQYF
TGTGCCAGCAGCTCTTTGGGGGACAGGAGACGTGAGACCCAGTACTTC
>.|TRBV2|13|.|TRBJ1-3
CASSEAGSNTIYF
TGTGCCAGCAGTGAAGCGGGGAGTAACACCATATATTTT
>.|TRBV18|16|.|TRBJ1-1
CASAPQRGPEGTEAFF
TGTGCCAGCGCTCCCCAGCGGGGGCCCGAGGGCACTGAAGCTTTCTTT
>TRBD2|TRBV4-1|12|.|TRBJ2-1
CASSQGAGGSFF
TGCGCCAGCAGCCAAGGTGCGGGGGGGTCGTTCTTC
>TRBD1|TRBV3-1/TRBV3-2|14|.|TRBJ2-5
CASRDRGLGETQYF
TGTGCCAGCCGGGACAGGGGATTAGGGGAGACCCAGTACTTC
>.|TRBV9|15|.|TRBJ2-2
CASSVRDTYTGELFF
TGTGCCAGCAGCGTCCGGGACACCTACACCGGGGAGCTGTTTTTT
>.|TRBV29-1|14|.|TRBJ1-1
CSVLWGELNTEAFF
TGCAGCGTCCTTTGGGGAGAGCTCAACACTGAAGCTTTCTTT
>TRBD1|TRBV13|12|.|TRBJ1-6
CASRAGQGSLHF
TGTGCCAGCAGGGCGGGACAGGGTAGTCTCCACTTT
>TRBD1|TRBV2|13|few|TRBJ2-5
CASSGTAQETQYF
TGTGCCAGCAGCGGGACAGCCCAAGAGACCCAGTACTTC
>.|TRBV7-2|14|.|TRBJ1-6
CASSPNFRNSPLHF
TGTGCCAGCAGCCCAAATTTCCGGAATTCACCCCTCCACTTT
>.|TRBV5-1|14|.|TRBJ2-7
CASRAGGPGSEQYF
TGCGCCAGCCGCGCAGGAGGACCGGGCTCCGAGCAGTACTTC
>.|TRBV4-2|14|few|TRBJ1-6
CASSTGLGNSPLHF
TGTGCCAGCAGCACAGGGCTCGGGAATTCACCCCTCCACTTT
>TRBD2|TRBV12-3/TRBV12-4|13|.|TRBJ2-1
CASSWGTRNEQFF
TGTGCCAGCAGTTGGGGGACTAGGAACGAGCAGTTCTTC
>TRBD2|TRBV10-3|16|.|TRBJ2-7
CAISEPAGGRSYEQYF
TGTGCCATCAGTGAACCAGCGGGGGGTCGATCCTACGAGCAGTACTTC
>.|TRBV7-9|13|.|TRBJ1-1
CASSFSSNTEAFF
TGTGCCAGCAGCTTCTCGTCGAACACTGAAGCTTTCTTT
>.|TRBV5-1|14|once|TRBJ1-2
CASSLLGSGGGYTF
TGCGCCAGCAGCTTGTTGGGGAGCGGGGGAGGCTACACCTTC
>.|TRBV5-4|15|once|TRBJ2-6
CASSLAGSGANVLTF
TGTGCCAGCAGCTTGGCCGGCTCTGGGGCCAACGTCCTGACTTTC
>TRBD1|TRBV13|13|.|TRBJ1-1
CASSGTVHPEAFF
TGTGCCAGCAGCGGGACAGTTCACCCTGAAGCTTTCTTT
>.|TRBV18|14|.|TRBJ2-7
CASSPRQGGHEQYF
TGTGCCAGCTCACCGCGGCAGGGGGGACACGAGCAGTACTTC
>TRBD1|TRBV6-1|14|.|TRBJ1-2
CASSEGQGRYGYTF
TGTGCCAGCAGTGAGGGACAGGGGAGGTATGGCTACACCTTC